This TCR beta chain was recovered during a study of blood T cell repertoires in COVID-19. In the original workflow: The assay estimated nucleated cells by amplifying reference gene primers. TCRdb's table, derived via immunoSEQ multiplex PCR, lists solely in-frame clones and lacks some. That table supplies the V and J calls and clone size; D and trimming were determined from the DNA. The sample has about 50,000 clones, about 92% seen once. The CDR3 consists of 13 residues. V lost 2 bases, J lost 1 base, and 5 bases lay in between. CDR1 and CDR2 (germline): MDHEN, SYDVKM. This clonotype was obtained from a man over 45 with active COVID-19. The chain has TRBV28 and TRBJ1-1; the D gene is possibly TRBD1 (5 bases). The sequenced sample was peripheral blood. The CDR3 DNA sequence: TGTGCCAGCAGTTTAAGGGGGAACACTGAAGCTTTCTTT. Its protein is CASSLRGNTEAFF. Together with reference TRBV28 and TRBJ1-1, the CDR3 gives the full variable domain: DVKVTQSSRYLVKRTGEKVFLECVQDMDHENMFWYRQDPGLGLRLIYFSYDVKMKEKGDIPEGYSVSREKKERFSLILESASTNQTSMYLCASSLRGNTEAFFGQGTRLTVV.